This TCR beta chain came from a study of glioma-infiltrating T cells. Study in general: WHO grade II oligodendrogliomas or astrocytomas, plus non-recurrent WHO grade IV glioblastomas, were sampled. Notes on the study in general: Tissue and blood shared very few CDR3 sequences.

The iRepertoire nested amplicon-rescue multiplex PCR amplified TCR alpha and beta CDR3s from RNA. One-step reverse transcription and amplification started from approximately 100-400 ng of tissue mRNA or PBMC total RNA. TCRdb redid the calling of the multiplex PCR reads with MiXCR, one entry per CDR3 protein. This table holds more than 300,000 distinct CDR3 sequences, roughly two fifths found once. Regarding this clonotype: Its antigen is not identified.

This CDR3 has 18 amino acids. Germline CDR1 reads MGHRA; CDR2 reads YSYEKL. The chain is built from TRBV4-1 and TRBJ2-3, with no clear D. TRBJ1-5 matches the DNA end more closely, so the J call is doubtful. Input material: glioma tissue, nonneoplastic brain tissue, or PBMCs (not recorded which). This receptor was taken from a human donor with low-grade glioma or glioblastoma, undergoing nonglioma brain surgery, or in good health (not recorded which). The DNA for the CDR3 is TGCGCCAGCAGCCACTCTCTTCTAGCGGGAGCGAGGACGCATACGCAGCATTTT. Translating gives CASSHSLLAGARTHTQHF.